This T cell receptor (beta chain) was retrieved from a study of CD8+ T cells in alopecia areata. About the research overall: Affected scalp percentage determined the severity score of treated patients.

Germline lookup yields CDR1 LGHNA and CDR2 YNFKEQ. V lost 1 base, J lost 0 bases, and 16 bases lay in between. The CDR3 contains 17 residues. Regarding the study as a whole: For lesional scalp, especially alopecia totalis/universalis, clonality was higher than in normal scalp. Mouse data revealed clearer TCR sharing than patient data did, a gap possibly tied to HLA.

Remarks on this clone: Its specificity is not known.

In each case, RNA was isolated and then reverse transcribed into cDNA as the sequencing template. Here immunoSEQ multiplex PCR was the method, and the copy in TCRdb shows in-frame clones only, minus some. The sample lists 110,000 or so clones; about 54% were seen once. This sample's treatment: oral pan-JAK inhibitor, 5-10 mg twice daily. Researchers gathered lesional scalp punch biopsies and peripheral blood from patients with alopecia areata. The source of this sequence is a human donor with alopecia areata. This specimen was CD8+ T cells sorted from blood, taken at week 4, from a patient treated with tofacitinib. The chain has TRBV4-2 and TRBJ2-7; D remains unclear. CDR3 DNA: TGTGCCAGCAGCCAAGGCGGACGGAGACTCGCCTCCTACGAGCAGTACTTC. The encoded protein is CASSQGGRRLASYEQYF.